These 25 T cell receptor beta chains came from one sample sequenced in a study of cytotoxic CD8 clonotypes in ibrutinib-treated CLL (dated by TCRdb to 2020 to 2023). The sample's time point label is to be understood as: more than 10 months on ibrutinib. Library construction relied on the immunoSEQ multiplex PCR assay. The table was pulled from immuneACCESS by TCRdb, which kept in-frame rearrangements only. Such tables lose some clones; where checked, under half of the loss comes from unresolved V genes, and the rest has no known cause. Within this sample are more than 200,000 clones, with 70% of them counted one time only. Over 5.5% of the sample is in the top ten clones. The sample in question was PBMCs, obtained after 12 months of ibrutinib treatment. These receptors all stem from a human donor with chronic lymphocytic leukemia.

This clone was seen at least ten times. The chain carries TRBV6-5 and TRBJ2-7; tentative D call: TRBD1 (6 bases). Germline V gene sequence: CDR1 MNHEY, CDR2 SVGAGI. The length of the CDR3 is 12 residues. Between the trimmed V and J ends, which lost 5 bases and 7 bases, there was a span of 12 bases. The CDR3 nucleotides are TGTGCCAGCAGTAGGGGGTCGACGGAGCAGTACTTC. Protein sequence: CASSRGSTEQYF.

The chain has TRBV12-5 and TRBJ2-3; weak D call: TRBD2 (6 bases). V was trimmed by 7 bases and J by 0 bases, leaving 14 bases between them. Looked up from germline, CDR1 is LGHNT and CDR2 is FRNRAP. The CDR3 is made up of 15 amino acids. The DNA for the CDR3 is TGTGCTAGTGCCTTAGCGGATAAAAGCACAGATACGCAGTATTTT. Translated: CASALADKSTDTQYF.

The gene calls are TRBV11-3 and TRBJ2-7, with D possibly being TRBD1 or TRBD2 (5 bases each). This CDR3 contains 13 residues. Trimming shortened V by 5 bases and J by 2 bases, and 10 bases separated the two germline ends. The V gene's germline CDR1 is SGHNT and CDR2 YENEEA. CDR3 coding DNA: TGTGCCAGCAGCCGGGGACCCACCTACGAGCAGTACTTC. This codes for CASSRGPTYEQYF.

V usage is TRBV9 and J usage is TRBJ2-7, with TRBD1 identical over 9 bases. Germline CDR1 reads SGDLS; CDR2 reads YYNGEE. Unmatched junction bases numbered 12, after V lost 4 bases and J lost 1 base. There are 17 residues in the CDR3. As DNA, the CDR3 is TGTGCCAGCAGCAGATGGGACAGGGACCGTATATCCTACGAGCAGTACTTC. It yields the protein CASSRWDRDRISYEQYF.

V usage is TRBV15 and J usage is TRBJ1-4; D unresolved. This CDR3 region has 14 residues. Germline lookup yields CDR1 LNHNV and CDR2 YYDKDF (reference sequence). V was pared by 4 bases and J by 0 bases, with 6 bases between. The CDR3 bases are TGTGCCACCAGCACGTATGCAACTAATGAAAAACTGTTTTTT. Its protein product is CATSTYATNEKLFF.

The V call is TRBV4-1, the J call TRBJ2-3, with 7 bases fitting TRBD2. V lost 1 base and J lost 7; bases outside the gene matches: 8. This CDR3 is built from 15 residues. Germline CDR1 reads MGHRA; CDR2 reads YSYEKL. The CDR3 region is CASSQASGEQYTQYF. CDR3 DNA sequence: TGCGCCAGCAGCCAAGCCAGCGGGGAGCAATATACGCAGTATTTT.

The rearrangement joins TRBV27 to TRBJ2-1; D unclear. The CDR3 is 13 residues long. V dropped 5 bases and J dropped 6 bases, with 11 bases sitting between them. From germline, CDR1 is MNHEY and CDR2 SMNVEV (reference sequence). DNA of the CDR3: TGTGCCAGCAGTCCCTCCCCCCCCAATGAGCAGTTCTTC. Its protein product is CASSPSPPNEQFF.

The chain employs TRBV15 and TRBJ2-7, with 8 bases aligning to TRBD1. Germline V lookup: CDR1 LNHNV, CDR2 YYDKDF (reference sequence). J lost 4 bases, V lost 3 bases, and 2 bases had no gene match. CDR3 length: 13 residues. The CDR3 DNA reads as TGTGCCACCAGCAGTCGGGACAGGTACGAGCAGTACTTC. It translates to CATSSRDRYEQYF.

This clone was recorded a few times. V and J are TRBV5-4 and TRBJ1-2, with TRBD1 as a possible D gene (5 bases). The germline CDR1 and CDR2 sequences are SGHNT and YYREEE (reference sequence). The CDR3 loop spans 14 amino acids. V gave up 4 bases and J gave up 2 bases, with 12 bases separating them. The CDR3: CASSPIRGNYGYTF. The CDR3 DNA sequence: TGTGCCAGCAGCCCCATCCGGGGCAACTATGGCTACACCTTC.

Concerning this clone: A much bigger clone sits one base away, suggesting this may be a read error. V is TRBV5-4 and J is TRBJ1-1; weak D call: TRBD1 (6 bases). The CDR3 runs 12 residues. Per the germline V gene, CDR1 is SGHNT and CDR2 is YYREEE (reference sequence). Trimming shortened V by 3 bases and J by 3 bases, and 6 bases separated the two germline ends. The CDR3 here is CASSSGDTEAFF. The CDR3 DNA is TGTGCCAGCAGCTCAGGGGACACTGAAGCTTTCTTT.

The chain joins TRBV19 to TRBJ1-1, with a tentative D call TRBD1 (6 bases). Trimming pared 5 bases from V and 0 bases from J, leaving 13 bases between. The CDR3 runs 15 residues. Germline V gene lookup returns CDR1 LNHDA and CDR2 SQIVND (reference sequence). The CDR3 region is CASSLGGHLNTEAFF. DNA of the CDR3: TGTGCCAGTAGTCTGGGGGGGCACCTGAACACTGAAGCTTTCTTT. Variable domain in full (rest from reference TRBV19 and TRBJ1-1): DGGITQSPKYLFRKEGQNVTLSCEQNLNHDAMYWYRQDPGQGLRLIYYSQIVNDFQKGDIAEGYSVSREKKESFPLTVTSAQKNPTAFYLCASSLGGHLNTEAFFGQGTRLTVV.

This chain connects TRBV2 to TRBJ2-7, with TRBD1 matching 8 bases. Germline V gives CDR1 SNHLY, CDR2 FYNNEI. The V segment lost 6 bases and the J segment 4 bases; nucleotides outside the gene matches: 11. The CDR3 consists of 15 residues. CDR3 DNA: TGTGCCAGCAGCATTGTCGGACAGGGTCTATACGAGCAGTACTTC. Its translation: CASSIVGQGLYEQYF.

This clone showed up just once. The CDR3 nucleotides are TGCGCCAGCAGCTTGAGGTCGGAATACGGGACACCCCTCCACTTT. Translated, it gives CASSLRSEYGTPLHF. The rearrangement joins TRBV5-1 to TRBJ1-6, with D unresolved. Germline lookup yields CDR1 SGHRS and CDR2 YFSETQ. The V and J ends lost 1 base and 11 bases respectively, with 16 bases between them. CDR3 size: 15 residues.

The chain employs TRBV30 and TRBJ1-3; 9 nucleotides line up with TRBD1. The junction had 6 bases not matched to a gene; V was cut back by 0 bases and J by 3 bases. The V gene's germline CDR1 is GTSNPN and CDR2 SVGIG (reference sequence). This CDR3 has 16 residues. CDR3 loop: CAWSVDGTGNGNTIYF. CDR3 sequence (DNA): TGTGCCTGGAGTGTAGACGGGACAGGGAATGGAAACACCATATATTTT.

V usage is TRBV11-2 and J usage is TRBJ2-7, with 9 bases that match TRBD2. The germline gives CDR1 SGHAT, CDR2 FQNNGV. The J segment lost 1 base and the V segment lost 3 bases, leaving 4 bases of the junction unmatched. The CDR3 length is 15 residues. Written as DNA, the CDR3 is TGTGCCAGCAGCTTTATTAGCGGGGGATCCTACGAGCAGTACTTC. It yields the protein CASSFISGGSYEQYF.

This clone was seen a handful of times. J is TRBJ1-1 and V is TRBV6-5; D is uncertain. From germline, CDR1 is MNHEY and CDR2 SVGAGI. Trimming removed 2 bases at V and 10 bases at J, with 14 bases between. The CDR3 sequence is 13 residues long. The CDR3 nucleotides read TGTGCCAGCAGTTACGGAGAGGGTCTGGCAGCTTTCTTT. This codes for CASSYGEGLAAFF.

The rearrangement links TRBV5-1 to TRBJ2-7; D is possibly TRBD1 or TRBD2 (7 bases each). V lost 4 bases to trimming and J lost 6 bases, with 17 bases between them. Germline V gene lookup returns CDR1 SGHRS and CDR2 YFSETQ. The CDR3 sequence is 14 residues long. CDR3 coding DNA: TGCGCCAGCAGCATGACAGGGAGGGAACCCGAGCAGTACTTC. This sequence encodes CASSMTGREPEQYF.

This chain connects TRBV7-9 to TRBJ2-1; TRBD2 matches 8 bases. V shed 2 bases, J shed 9 bases, and the junction held 6 bases outside the gene matches. Germline V CDR1 and CDR2: SEHNR, FQNEAQ (reference sequence). The CDR3 contains 14 residues. The CDR3 here is CASSLIGLAGEQFF. DNA of the CDR3: TGTGCCAGCAGCTTAATCGGACTAGCAGGTGAGCAGTTCTTC.

The genes are TRBV11-2 and TRBJ1-2, with D possibly TRBD1 on 5 matching bases. Germline values: CDR1 SGHAT, CDR2 FQNNGV. This CDR3 comprises 15 residues. V lost 2 bases and J 8 bases, leaving 18 bases between the germline ends. The CDR3 spells CASSLIWGQGGGYTF. CDR3 nucleotides: TGTGCCAGCAGCTTAATCTGGGGCCAGGGAGGGGGCTACACCTTC.

The chain recombines TRBV18 with TRBJ2-7, with 13 bases lining up with TRBD2. CDR1 is KGHSH and CDR2 is LQKENI in the germline V gene. Unmatched junction bases numbered 8, after V lost 3 bases and J lost 0 bases. The CDR3 sequence is 18 residues long. CDR3 DNA: TGTGCCAGCTCACCGAGGACTAGCGGGAGTATTAGCTCCTACGAGCAGTACTTC. Encoded protein: CASSPRTSGSISSYEQYF.

The genes are TRBV4-1 and TRBJ1-5; D is perhaps TRBD1 (6 bases). V was trimmed by 0 bases and J by 4 bases, leaving 10 bases between them. The CDR3 contains 15 residues. Germline-derived CDR1 and CDR2 are MGHRA and YSYEKL. The CDR3 loop is CASSQEGGLNQPQHF. The CDR3 nucleotides read TGCGCCAGCAGCCAAGAAGGGGGACTAAATCAGCCCCAGCATTTT.

The chain links TRBV29-1 to TRBJ1-3; no clear D. Trimming took 0 bases from V and 0 from J, leaving 3 bases between them. Germline assignment: CDR1 SQVTM and CDR2 ANQGSEA. CDR3 size: 13 residues. The CDR3 loop is CSVEESSGNTIYF. The DNA for the CDR3 is TGCAGCGTTGAAGAGAGCTCTGGAAACACCATATATTTT.

The gene calls are TRBV7-9 and TRBJ1-4, with D unresolved. This CDR3 comprises 12 residues. Germline loops: CDR1 SEHNR, CDR2 FQNEAQ (reference sequence). Trimming removed 2 bases from V and 7 bases from J, with 5 bases in between. DNA for the CDR3: TGTGCCAGCAGCTTAAATGTTGAAAAACTGTTTTTT. This sequence encodes CASSLNVEKLFF.

The chain is built from TRBV13 and TRBJ1-6; D remains ambiguous. V dropped 0 bases and J dropped 1 base, with 7 bases sitting between them. The CDR3 runs to 16 residues. Looked up from germline, CDR1 is PRHDT and CDR2 is FYEKMQ (reference sequence). CDR3 sequence reads: CASSLGRGSYNSPLHF. The CDR3 DNA reads TGTGCCAGCAGCTTAGGCCGGGGTTCCTATAATTCACCCCTCCACTTT.

This chain joins TRBV6-5 and TRBJ1-2; possibly TRBD1 for D (5 bases). CDR3 length: 15 amino acids. V was pared by 2 bases and J by 6 bases, with 16 bases between. The germline gives CDR1 MNHEY, CDR2 SVGAGI. Written as DNA, the CDR3 is TGTGCCAGCAGTTACACCCAGGGAGGTATCAATGGCTACACCTTC. It yields the protein CASSYTQGGINGYTF.